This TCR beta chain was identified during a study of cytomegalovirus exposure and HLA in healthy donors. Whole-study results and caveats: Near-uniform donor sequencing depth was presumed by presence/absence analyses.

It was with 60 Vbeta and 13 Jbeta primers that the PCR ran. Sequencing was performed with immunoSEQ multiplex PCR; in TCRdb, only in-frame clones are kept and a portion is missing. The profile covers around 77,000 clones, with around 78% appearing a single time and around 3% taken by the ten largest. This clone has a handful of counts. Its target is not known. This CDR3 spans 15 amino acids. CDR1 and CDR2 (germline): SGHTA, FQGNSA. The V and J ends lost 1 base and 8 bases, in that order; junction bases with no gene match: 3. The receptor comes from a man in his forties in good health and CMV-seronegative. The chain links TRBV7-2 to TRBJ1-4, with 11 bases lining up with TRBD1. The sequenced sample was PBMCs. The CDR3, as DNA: TGTGCCAGCAGCTTAGGGACAGGGGGCTTGGAAAAACTGTTTTTT. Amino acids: CASSLGTGGLEKLFF.